The subject of this entry is one T cell receptor beta chain. Its specificity is unknown. A much larger clone differs from this one at a single base, so this may be a read error. Germline DNA was also extracted, while the blood RNA originated from unsorted whole blood. The researchers drew 3 to 5 milliliters of peripheral blood before surgery. These data are taken from a study of tumor-infiltrating lymphocytes in primary liver carcinoma. Broader study findings: With p = 0.039, the top-250-clone fraction in tumors significantly exceeded that in blood. Researchers found tumor-adjacent and tumor-blood pairs overlapped less than tumor region pairs.

Germline CDR1 reads MNHNS; CDR2 reads SASEGT. There are 18 residues in the CDR3. Priming with a constant-region primer yielded TCR beta cDNA from around 0.45 ug total RNA. For TCR beta, libraries were produced by three nested multiplex PCR rounds using slightly modified ARM-PCR. Use of TRBV1-TRBV30 forward primers with a C-beta reverse primer characterized the first two PCR rounds, which lasted about 10 cycles each. MiXCR, run by TCRdb on the multiplex PCR reads, gives a single entry per CDR3 protein. The sample yields about 310,000 distinct CDR3 sequences, roughly two thirds seen once. Material for sequencing was peripheral blood. The receptor's source is a man aged 35-49 years with primary liver carcinoma and hepatitis B virus infection. The rearrangement uses TRBV6-1 and TRBJ1-4; maybe TRBD1 (5 bases). CDR3: CASSASDGPIGTNEKPFF. In nucleotides, the CDR3 is TGTGCCAGCAGTGCCTCAGACGGACCGATCGGGACTAATGAAAAACCGTTTTTT.